The rows below give T cell receptor beta chains drawn from one sample of a study of OX40 agonist ivuxolimab in advanced cancers. Generated by immunoSEQ multiplex PCR, the TCRdb table keeps only in-frame clones and is missing some. The sample yields under 85,000 clones, around 94% seen once. The starting material was CD4+ or CD8+ T cells sorted from blood, obtained in a trial of the OX40 agonist ivuxolimab. These receptors were collected from an adult with an advanced solid tumor such as melanoma, head and neck, liver or kidney cancer. Both conserved end residues are trimmed from each CDR3.

TRBV7-6	TRBJ2-7	ASSLAGAGEQY
TRBV11-2	TRBJ1-4	ASSLLILRQQTNEKLF
TRBV7-8	TRBJ1-5	ANSQDNAASYRPQH
TRBV11-3	TRBJ2-1	ASSLDPMSIAGAGEQF
TRBV27	TRBJ2-1	ASSSGTGFYNEQF
TRBV5-4	TRBJ2-3	ASSLAESRTDTQY
TRBV7-9	TRBJ2-6	ASMAGSGANVLT
TRBV6-5	TRBJ2-7	ASTGDLRTREQY
TRBV4-3	TRBJ1-1	ASSQGIRATEAF
TRBV7-3	TRBJ2-1	ASSPQGGNNEQF
TRBV13	TRBJ2-7	ASSFGLAGDYEQY
TRBV4-1	TRBJ2-7	ASSLGTPYEQY
TRBV9	TRBJ2-2	ASSKGTSLYTGELF
TRBV5-4	TRBJ2-3	ASSSGQGTDTQY
TRBV13	TRBJ2-5	ASSLGSEKDETQY
TRBV4-3	TRBJ1-5	ASSQGTGVNQPQH
TRBV7-9	TRBJ2-2	ATTRGWTGELF
TRBV27	TRBJ2-2	ASTRSSVYTGELF
TRBV5-6	TRBJ2-2	ASSSGTGGTGELF
TRBV25-1	TRBJ1-4	ASGDEKLF
TRBV4-3	TRBJ2-1	ASSGTSVRDEQF
TRBV7-9	TRBJ2-7	ASSLRVSYEQY
TRBV19	TRBJ1-5	ASSMRRELGQPQH
TRBV30	TRBJ2-7	AWTGEYEQY
TRBV27	TRBJ2-1	ASSLLGLVGNEQF
TRBV5-4	TRBJ2-7	ASSPQVTYEQY
TRBV27	TRBJ2-1	ASRFGVSNEQF
TRBV9	TRBJ2-2	ASSPSGGTNTGELF
TRBV19	TRBJ1-5	ASNLGYESNQPQH
TRBV2	TRBJ2-7	ASRSTSISYEQY
TRBV7-2	TRBJ2-5	ASSLYGSGTAETQY
TRBV28	TRBJ2-1	ASSGRDGAYNEQF